A single sample is the source of the 11 T cell receptor beta chains below, sequenced in a study of blood T cell repertoires in COVID-19. Profiled with immunoSEQ multiplex PCR; TCRdb holds only in-frame clones, not every one. The sample has 150,000 to 200,000 clones, about 77% seen once. The material sequenced was PBMCs or T cells enriched from blood (not recorded which). The source of these receptors is a woman in her fifties or sixties with acute COVID-19.

J is TRBJ1-1 and V is TRBV5-6; TRBD1 matches 7 bases. V shed 3 bases and J 6 bases; nucleotides not matched to a gene: 11. The CDR3 is made up of 15 amino acids. Looked up from germline, CDR1 is SGHDT and CDR2 is YYEEEE. The CDR3: CASSSVGAQGAEAFF. The CDR3 region has the DNA TGTGCCAGCAGCTCGGTCGGGGCGCAGGGGGCTGAAGCTTTCTTT.

The V and J genes are TRBV11-3 and TRBJ2-1; TRBD2 matches 10 bases. This CDR3 is 17 amino acids long. Germline values: CDR1 SGHNT, CDR2 YENEEA. With V trimmed by 0 bases and J by 5 bases, 7 bases remained unmatched. DNA for the CDR3: TGTGCCAGCAGCTTAGATCGTCTAGCGGGGGCCAACAATGAGCAGTTCTTC. Protein product: CASSLDRLAGANNEQFF.

In DNA form, the CDR3 reads TGTGCCAGCAGCCCCGCAGGGATGGACACTGAAGCTTTCTTT. The encoded protein is CASSPAGMDTEAFF. The J gene is TRBJ1-1, the V gene TRBV6-2 or TRBV6-3; a possible D gene is TRBD1 (5 bases). The V and J ends lost 6 bases and 3 bases respectively, with 14 bases between them. CDR3 length equals 14 residues. The germline V gene encodes CDR1 MNHEY and CDR2 SVGEGT.

Remarks on this clone: The identical CDR3 is also encoded by other nucleotide sequences in the sample. This rearrangement joins TRBV30 to TRBJ2-3, with TRBD1 as a possible D gene (5 bases). This CDR3 is 12 amino acids long. V was shortened by 1 base and J by 4 bases, with 6 bases between the two germline ends. CDR1 GTSNPN and CDR2 SVGIG come from the germline V gene (reference sequence). CDR3 amino acids: CAWSGGADTQYF. The CDR3 coding sequence is TGTGCCTGGAGTGGGGGCGCAGATACGCAGTATTTT.

This clone was found many times. The V gene is TRBV5-1, the J gene TRBJ1-4, with D possibly being TRBD1 (5 bases). There are 13 residues in the CDR3. V dropped 5 bases and J dropped 8 bases, with 13 bases sitting between them. Per the germline V gene, CDR1 is SGHRS and CDR2 is YFSETQ. CDR3 loop: CASRVSGNEKLFF. The DNA for the CDR3 is TGCGCCAGCAGGGTGTCAGGGAACGAAAAACTGTTTTTT.

This chain joins TRBV6-2 or TRBV6-3 and TRBJ2-5; the match to TRBD1 covers 8 bases. The CDR3 consists of 16 residues. The V and J ends lost 5 bases and 2 bases, in that order; junction bases with no gene match: 10. The V gene's germline CDR1 is MNHEY and CDR2 SVGEGT. The CDR3 here is CASSLIPGQVQETQYF. For the CDR3, the DNA is TGTGCCAGCAGTCTAATTCCGGGACAGGTTCAAGAGACCCAGTACTTC.

V usage is TRBV3-1 (or the pseudogene TRBV3-2) and J usage is TRBJ1-2; D gene ambiguous. This CDR3 is 14 amino acids long. Trimming cost V 0 bases and J 4 bases, with 9 bases left between them. Germline assignment: CDR1 LGHDT and CDR2 YNNKEL (reference sequence). CDR3 sequence reads: CASSQDRQIYGYTF. CDR3 bases: TGTGCCAGCAGCCAAGACAGGCAGATCTATGGCTACACCTTC.

The V and J genes are TRBV19 and TRBJ2-6; D not certain. This CDR3 has 15 amino acids. The V gene's germline CDR1 is LNHDA and CDR2 SQIVND (reference sequence). Trimming left V 4 bases short and J 4 bases short, with 11 bases between. The CDR3 is CASSTQKRGANVLTF. The CDR3 DNA reads as TGTGCCAGTAGTACCCAAAAGCGAGGGGCCAACGTCCTGACTTTC.

This clone was counted at least ten times. Other DNA sequences in the sample encode the same CDR3. The genes are TRBV6-5 and TRBJ2-7; TRBD2 agrees at 8 bases. In germline, CDR1 is MNHEY, CDR2 SVGAGI. The CDR3 runs 14 residues. J gave up 6 bases and V 2 bases, and 6 bases lay outside the gene matches. This CDR3 is CASSYRGGDAEQYV. The CDR3 DNA reads TGTGCCAGCAGTTACCGGGGGGGGGATGCCGAGCAGTACGTC.

This clone was observed a single time. The chain uses TRBV6-9 and TRBJ2-5, with TRBD1 matching over 9 bases. Germline-derived CDR1 and CDR2 are MNHGY and SVAAGI. CDR3 length: 19 amino acids. Trimming removed 5 bases from V and 5 bases from J; junction bases left unmatched: 21. CDR3 sequence reads: CASSPGTGWWRARGETQYF. The CDR3 DNA follows: TGTGCCAGCAGTCCCGGGACAGGGTGGTGGAGGGCCCGGGGGGAGACCCAGTACTTC.

The J gene is TRBJ2-7, the V gene TRBV6-1; TRBD1 matches 8 bases. With V trimmed by 5 bases and J by 2 bases, 11 bases remained unmatched. CDR1 is MNHNS and CDR2 is SASEGT in the germline V gene. CDR3 length equals 16 residues. CDR3 in DNA: TGTGCCAGCAGTAAAGGCCCGGACAGGGTGACCTACGAGCAGTACGTC. Translation gives CASSKGPDRVTYEQYV.